Listed below are T cell receptor beta chains from one sample, sequenced in a study of blood T cell repertoires in COVID-19. Sequenced by immunoSEQ multiplex PCR; TCRdb stores in-frame clones only, minus some. The table includes approximately 200,000 clones, 80% to 90% detected once. Sequencing input: PBMCs or T cells enriched from blood (not recorded which). All receptors derive from a young man who had recovered from COVID-19. Each CDR3 is given with its conserved first and last residue. D genes are given only for firm matches. Some rows mark clone size as missing; the rest say once, few, many or name a class of expanded clone.

>TRBJ1-1|TRBV19|TRBD1|.
TGTGCCAGTAGTTCAGGGGGGAACACTGAAGCTTTCTTT
CASSSGGNTEAFF
>TRBJ2-7|TRBV6-6|.|.
TGTGCCAGCAGCAGCAGGGATTCCTACGAGCAGTACTTC
CASSSRDSYEQYF
>TRBJ2-7|TRBV11-2|TRBD2|.
TGTGCCAGCAGCTTAGCGGGACTAGCCGTCGAGCAGTACTTC
CASSLAGLAVEQYF
>TRBJ1-2|TRBV7-2|TRBD1|.
TGTGCCAGCAGCTTAATGGTCGGACAGGACTATGGCTACACCTTC
CASSLMVGQDYGYTF
>TRBJ2-6|TRBV6-5|TRBD1|once
TGTGCCAGCAGTTACAAGGGGGCGCCTGGGGCCAACGTCCTGACTTTC
CASSYKGAPGANVLTF
>TRBJ2-5|TRBV18|.|.
TGTGCCAGCTCACCACCATTCTTAACACAAGAGACCCAGTACTTC
CASSPPFLTQETQYF
>TRBJ2-5|TRBV10-1|TRBD2|.
TGCGCCAGCAGTGAGGGGACTAGTAGGACCCAGTACTTC
CASSEGTSRTQYF
>TRBJ2-3|TRBV10-1|TRBD2|.
TGCGCCAGCAGTTTAACTAGCGGGGCCACAGATACGCAGTATTTT
CASSLTSGATDTQYF
>TRBJ2-1|TRBV9|.|.
TGTGCCAGCAGCGTACGCCTAGCGAGCACCTACAATGAGCAGTTCTTC
CASSVRLASTYNEQFF
>TRBJ2-3|TRBV13|TRBD2|once
TGTGCCAGCAGCTACGGACTAGCGGGGACAGATACGCAGTATTTT
CASSYGLAGTDTQYF
>TRBJ1-2|TRBV10-1|TRBD1|.
TGCGCCAGCAGTTCAGGGGGCACCGATAACTATGGCTACACCTTC
CASSSGGTDNYGYTF
>TRBJ1-5|TRBV28|TRBD1|.
TGTGCCAGCAGTAGCGGGACAGGGCTGAATCAGCCCCAGCATTTT
CASSSGTGLNQPQHF